This T cell receptor (beta chain) is drawn from a study of a mutant IDH1 vaccine in newly diagnosed glioma. On the study more broadly: Previous treatment comprised radiotherapy, temozolomide, or both, mostly both.

A remark on this clone: The antigen is undetermined.

As for time point: baseline, week 1 (first vaccination visit). Specified treatment: pre-vaccination baseline after standard-of-care therapy. Germline assignment: CDR1 MNHEY and CDR2 SVGAGI. Trimming took 4 bases from V and 8 from J, leaving 14 bases between them. This CDR3 has 13 residues. TCRdb's table, derived via immunoSEQ multiplex PCR, lists solely in-frame clones and lacks some. The repertoire has about 51,000 clones, about 83% of them found once; the top ten carry approximately 1.8%. General study points: Changes in the top peripheral T cell clonotypes seemingly had no bearing on pseudoprogression. Detectable vaccine-induced immune responses arose in around 93% of patients.

This receptor was taken from a woman between 40 and 50 years old with glioma. The J gene is TRBJ1-2, the V gene TRBV6-5, with D possibly being TRBD1 (5 bases). The material was PBMCs, obtained from a glioma patient treated with radiotherapy, temozolomide or both. The CDR3 loop reads CASSSPGGWGYTF. CDR3 coding DNA: TGTGCCAGCAGTTCCCCGGGGGGTTGGGGCTACACCTTC.